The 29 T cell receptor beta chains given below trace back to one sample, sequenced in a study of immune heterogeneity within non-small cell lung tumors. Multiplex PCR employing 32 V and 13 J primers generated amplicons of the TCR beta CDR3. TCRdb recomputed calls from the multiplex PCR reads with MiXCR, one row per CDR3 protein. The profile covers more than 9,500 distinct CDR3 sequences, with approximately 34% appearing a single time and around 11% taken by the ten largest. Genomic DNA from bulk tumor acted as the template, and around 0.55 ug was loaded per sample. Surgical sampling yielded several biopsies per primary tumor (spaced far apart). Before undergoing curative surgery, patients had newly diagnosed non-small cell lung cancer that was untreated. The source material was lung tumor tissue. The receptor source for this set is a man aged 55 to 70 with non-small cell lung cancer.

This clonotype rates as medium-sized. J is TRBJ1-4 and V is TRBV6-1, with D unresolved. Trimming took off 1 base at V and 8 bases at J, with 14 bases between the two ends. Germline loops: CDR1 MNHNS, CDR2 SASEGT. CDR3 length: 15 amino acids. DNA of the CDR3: TGTGCCAGCAGTGAAGGAATGACCTCACGGGAAAAACTGTTTTTT. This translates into CASSEGMTSREKLFF.

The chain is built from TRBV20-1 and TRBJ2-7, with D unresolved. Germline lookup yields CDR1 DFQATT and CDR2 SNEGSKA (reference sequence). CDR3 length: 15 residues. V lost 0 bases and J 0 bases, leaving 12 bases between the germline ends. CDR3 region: CSARDLGESSYEQYF. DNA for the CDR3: TGCAGTGCTAGAGATCTCGGCGAGAGCTCCTACGAGCAGTACTTC.

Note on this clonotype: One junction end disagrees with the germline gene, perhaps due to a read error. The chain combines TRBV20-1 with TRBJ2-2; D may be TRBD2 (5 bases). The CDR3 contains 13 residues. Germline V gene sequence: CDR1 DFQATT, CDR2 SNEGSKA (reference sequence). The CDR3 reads CSARAADTGELFF. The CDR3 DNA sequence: TGCAGTGCTAGGGCAGCCGACACCGGGGAGCTATTTTTT.

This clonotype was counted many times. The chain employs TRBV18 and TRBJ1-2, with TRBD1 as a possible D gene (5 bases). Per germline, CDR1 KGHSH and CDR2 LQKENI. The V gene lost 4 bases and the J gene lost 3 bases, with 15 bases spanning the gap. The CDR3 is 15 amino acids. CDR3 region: CASSLGTKVDYGYTF. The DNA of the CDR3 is TGTGCCAGCTCACTCGGGACTAAAGTCGACTATGGCTACACCTTC.

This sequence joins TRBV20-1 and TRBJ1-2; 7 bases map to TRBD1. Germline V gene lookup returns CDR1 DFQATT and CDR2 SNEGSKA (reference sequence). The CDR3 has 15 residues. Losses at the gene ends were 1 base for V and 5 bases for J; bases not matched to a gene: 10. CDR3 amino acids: CSARAGDRNLYGYTF. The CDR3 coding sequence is TGCAGTGCTAGAGCTGGGGACAGAAATCTGTATGGCTACACCTTC.

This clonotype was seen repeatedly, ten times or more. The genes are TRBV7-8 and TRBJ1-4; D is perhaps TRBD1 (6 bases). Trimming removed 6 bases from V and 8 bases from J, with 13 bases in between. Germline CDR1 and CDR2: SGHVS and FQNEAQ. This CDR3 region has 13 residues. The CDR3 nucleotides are TGTGCCAGCAGGATACAGGGTGAGGAAAAACTGTTTTTT. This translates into CASRIQGEEKLFF.

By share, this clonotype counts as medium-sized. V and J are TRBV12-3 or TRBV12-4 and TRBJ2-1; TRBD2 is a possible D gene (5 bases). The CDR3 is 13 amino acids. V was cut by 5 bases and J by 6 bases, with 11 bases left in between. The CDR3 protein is CASSPGELNEQFF. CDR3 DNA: TGTGCCAGCAGTCCCGGGGAACTCAATGAGCAGTTCTTC.

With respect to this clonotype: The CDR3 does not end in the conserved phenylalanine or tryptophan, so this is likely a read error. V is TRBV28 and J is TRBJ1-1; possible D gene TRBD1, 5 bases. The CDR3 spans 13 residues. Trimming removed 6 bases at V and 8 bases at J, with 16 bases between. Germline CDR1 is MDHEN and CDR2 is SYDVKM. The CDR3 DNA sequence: TGTGCCAGCAGCTCGTTTCGGGGGTACGAAGCTTTCCTT. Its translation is CASSSFRGYEAFL.

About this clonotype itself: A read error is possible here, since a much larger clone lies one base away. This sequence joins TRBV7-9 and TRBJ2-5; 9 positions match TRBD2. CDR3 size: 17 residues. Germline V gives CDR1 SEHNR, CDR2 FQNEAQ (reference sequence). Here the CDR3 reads CANSFGIEAGGKETQYF. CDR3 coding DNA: TGTGCCAACAGCTTCGGGATAGAAGCGGGAGGCAAGGAGACCCAGTACTTC.

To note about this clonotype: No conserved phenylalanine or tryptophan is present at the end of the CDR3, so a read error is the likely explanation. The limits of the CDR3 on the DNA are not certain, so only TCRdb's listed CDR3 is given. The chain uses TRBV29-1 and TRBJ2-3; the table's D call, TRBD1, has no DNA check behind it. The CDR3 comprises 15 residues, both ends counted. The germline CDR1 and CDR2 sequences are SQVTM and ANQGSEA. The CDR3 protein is CSVTGTGRGEQYFGP.

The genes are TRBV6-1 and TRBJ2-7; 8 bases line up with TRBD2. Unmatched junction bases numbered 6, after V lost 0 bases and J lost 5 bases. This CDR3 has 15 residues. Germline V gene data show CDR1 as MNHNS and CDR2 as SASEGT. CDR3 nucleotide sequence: TGTGCCAGCAGTGAAGCGCAGGCGGGAGGTGACGAGCAGTACTTC. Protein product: CASSEAQAGGDEQYF.

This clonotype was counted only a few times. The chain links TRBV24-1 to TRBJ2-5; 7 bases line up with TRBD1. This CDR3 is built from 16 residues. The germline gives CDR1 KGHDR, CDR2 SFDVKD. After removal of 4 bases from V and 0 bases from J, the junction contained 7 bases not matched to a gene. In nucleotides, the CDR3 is TGTGCCACCAGTGAATTCTCAGGGACAGACCAAGAGACCCAGTACTTC. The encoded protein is CATSEFSGTDQETQYF.

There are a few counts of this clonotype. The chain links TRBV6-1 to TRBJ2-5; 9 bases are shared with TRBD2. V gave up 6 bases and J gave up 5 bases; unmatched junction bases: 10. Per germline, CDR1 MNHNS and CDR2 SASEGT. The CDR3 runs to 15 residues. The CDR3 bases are TGTGCCAGCAGCCCCATAGCGGGAGATAGGGAGACCCAGTACTTC. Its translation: CASSPIAGDRETQYF.

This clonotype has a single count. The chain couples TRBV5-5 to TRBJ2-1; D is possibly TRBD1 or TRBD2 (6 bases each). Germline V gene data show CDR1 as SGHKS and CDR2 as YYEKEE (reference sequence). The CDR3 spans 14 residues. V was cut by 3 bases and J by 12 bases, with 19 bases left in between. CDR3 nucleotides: TGTGCCAGCAGCTCAACACACAACAGGGAGGTGCAGTTCTTC. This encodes CASSSTHNREVQFF.

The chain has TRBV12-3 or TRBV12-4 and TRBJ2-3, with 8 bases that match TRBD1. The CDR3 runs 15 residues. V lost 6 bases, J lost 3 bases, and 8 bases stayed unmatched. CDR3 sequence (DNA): TGTGCCAGCAGAAAGGACAGGGTGGCGACAGATACGCAGTATTTT. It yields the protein CASRKDRVATDTQYF.

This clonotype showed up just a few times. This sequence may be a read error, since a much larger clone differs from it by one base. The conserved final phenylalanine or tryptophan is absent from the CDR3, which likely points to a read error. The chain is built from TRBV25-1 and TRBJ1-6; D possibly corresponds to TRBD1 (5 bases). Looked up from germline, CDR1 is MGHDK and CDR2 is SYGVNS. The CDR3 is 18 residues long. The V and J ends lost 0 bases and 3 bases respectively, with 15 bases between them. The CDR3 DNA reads TGTGCCAGCAGTGAATATGAGGGGAGGGCGAACTATAATTCACCCCTCCACCTT. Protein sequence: CASSEYEGRANYNSPLHL.

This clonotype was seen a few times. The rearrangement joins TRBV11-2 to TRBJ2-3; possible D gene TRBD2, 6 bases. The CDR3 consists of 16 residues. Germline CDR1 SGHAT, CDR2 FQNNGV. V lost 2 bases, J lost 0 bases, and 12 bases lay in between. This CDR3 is CASSLTVAASTDTQYF. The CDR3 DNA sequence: TGTGCCAGCAGCTTAACGGTAGCGGCTAGCACAGATACGCAGTATTTT.

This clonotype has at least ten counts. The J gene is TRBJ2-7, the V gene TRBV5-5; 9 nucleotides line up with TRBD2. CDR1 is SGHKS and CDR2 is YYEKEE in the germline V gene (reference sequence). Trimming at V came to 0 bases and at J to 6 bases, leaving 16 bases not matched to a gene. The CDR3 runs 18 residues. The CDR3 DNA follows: TGTGCCAGCAGCTTGGGGGGGGGGTCGCGGGAGGGCCGGCGCGAGCAGTACTTC. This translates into CASSLGGGSREGRREQYF.

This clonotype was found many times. The CDR3 region has the DNA TGCAGTGCTAGAGATCGTCCAGGAGAGGGGGTTACTGAAGCTTTCTTT. Translated, it gives CSARDRPGEGVTEAFF. The rearrangement joins TRBV20-1 to TRBJ1-1; the D gene is possibly TRBD1 (6 bases). The CDR3 extends over 16 amino acids. Trimming pared 0 bases from V and 5 bases from J, leaving 19 bases between. The V gene's germline CDR1 is DFQATT and CDR2 SNEGSKA (reference sequence).

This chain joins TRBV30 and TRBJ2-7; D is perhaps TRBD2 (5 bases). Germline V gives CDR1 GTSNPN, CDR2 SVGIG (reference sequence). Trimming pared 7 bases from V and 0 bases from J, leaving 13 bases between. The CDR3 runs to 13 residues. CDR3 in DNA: TGTGCCTCGGTGGGCGGAGGCTCCTACGAGCAGTACTTC. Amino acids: CASVGGGSYEQYF.

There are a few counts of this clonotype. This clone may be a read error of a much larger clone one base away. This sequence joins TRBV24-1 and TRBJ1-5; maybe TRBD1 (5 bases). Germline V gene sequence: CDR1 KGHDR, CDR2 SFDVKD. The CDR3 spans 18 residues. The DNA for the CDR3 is TGTGCCACCAGTCCGGGCCAGGGCGGGTTAAGCGGGAATCAGTCCCAGCATTTT. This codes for CATSPGQGGLSGNQSQHF.

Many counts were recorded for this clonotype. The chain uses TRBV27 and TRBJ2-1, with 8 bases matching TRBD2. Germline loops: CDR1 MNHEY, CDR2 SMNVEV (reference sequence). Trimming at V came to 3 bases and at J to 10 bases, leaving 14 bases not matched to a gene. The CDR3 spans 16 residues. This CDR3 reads CASSFRGGRMSDEQFF. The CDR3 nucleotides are TGTGCCAGCAGTTTCCGAGGCGGGAGGATGAGCGACGAGCAGTTCTTC.

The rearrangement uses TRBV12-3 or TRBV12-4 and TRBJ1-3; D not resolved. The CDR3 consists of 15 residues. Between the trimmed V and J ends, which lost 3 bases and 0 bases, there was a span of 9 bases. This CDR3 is CASSLGVGSGNTIYF. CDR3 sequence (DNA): TGTGCCAGCAGTTTGGGTGTCGGCTCTGGAAACACCATATATTTT.

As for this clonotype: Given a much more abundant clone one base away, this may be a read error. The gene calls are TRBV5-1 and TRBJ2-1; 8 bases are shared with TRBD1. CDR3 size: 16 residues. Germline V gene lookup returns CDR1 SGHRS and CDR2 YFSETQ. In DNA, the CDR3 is TGCGCCCGCAGCTTGGAGCAGGGGGCGCGTTCGGATGAGCAGTTCTTC. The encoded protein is CARSLEQGARSDEQFF.

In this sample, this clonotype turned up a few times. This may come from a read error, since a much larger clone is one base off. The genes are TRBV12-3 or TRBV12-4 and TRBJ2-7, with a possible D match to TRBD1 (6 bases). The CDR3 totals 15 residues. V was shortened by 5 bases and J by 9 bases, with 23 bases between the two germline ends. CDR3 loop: CASSIDPTGGRGQYF. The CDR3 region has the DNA TGTGCCAGCAGTATCGATCCGACAGGCGGGCGCGGGCAGTACTTC.

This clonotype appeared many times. The CDR3 region is CASSGGQGQPQHF. In DNA form, the CDR3 reads TGTGCCAGCTCAGGAGGACAGGGCCAGCCCCAGCATTTT. V usage is TRBV18 and J usage is TRBJ1-5; 8 bases match TRBD1. V dropped 5 bases and J dropped 7; count of bases not matched to a gene: 4. The CDR3 is 13 residues long. The germline V gene encodes CDR1 KGHSH and CDR2 LQKENI.

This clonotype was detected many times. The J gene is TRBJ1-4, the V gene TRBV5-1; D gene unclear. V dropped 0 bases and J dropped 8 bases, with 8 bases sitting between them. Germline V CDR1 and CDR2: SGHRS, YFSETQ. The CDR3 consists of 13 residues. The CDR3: CASSLGVKEKLFF. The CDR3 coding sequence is TGCGCCAGCAGCTTGGGAGTAAAAGAAAAACTGTTTTTT.

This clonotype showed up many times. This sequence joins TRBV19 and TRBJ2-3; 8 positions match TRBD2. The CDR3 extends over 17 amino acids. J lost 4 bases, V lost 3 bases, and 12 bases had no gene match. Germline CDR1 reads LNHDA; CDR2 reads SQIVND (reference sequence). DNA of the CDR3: TGTGCCAGTAGTATGGCTCCAGCGGGAGTGAAAGCAGATACGCAGTATTTT. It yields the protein CASSMAPAGVKADTQYF. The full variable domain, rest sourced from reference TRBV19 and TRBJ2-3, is DGGITQSPKYLFRKEGQNVTLSCEQNLNHDAMYWYRQDPGQGLRLIYYSQIVNDFQKGDIAEGYSVSREKKESFPLTVTSAQKNPTAFYLCASSMAPAGVKADTQYFGPGTRLTVL.

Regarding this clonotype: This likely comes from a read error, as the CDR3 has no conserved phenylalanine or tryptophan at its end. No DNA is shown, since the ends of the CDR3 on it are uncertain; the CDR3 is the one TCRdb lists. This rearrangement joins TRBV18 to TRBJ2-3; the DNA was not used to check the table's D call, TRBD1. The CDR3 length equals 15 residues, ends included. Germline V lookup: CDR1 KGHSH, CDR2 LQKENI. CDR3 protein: CASSLTGGYEQYFGP.